This entry lists 23 T cell receptor beta chains sequenced from one sample in a study of blood T cell repertoires in COVID-19 (dated by TCRdb to about 2020). The library was made by the immunoSEQ multiplex PCR assay. In its TCRdb copy, this immuneACCESS table keeps in-frame sequences only and misses some clones. Where compared with another copy, unresolved V genes explain less than half of these, and the others have no known cause. In all, the sample holds roughly 50,000 clones, and roughly 80% of those were seen once. The ten largest clonotypes hold under 2% of the sample. The sample taken for sequencing was peripheral blood. The receptors come from an older woman with acute or convalescent COVID-19.

V gene TRBV7-3 combines with J gene TRBJ2-3; 7 bases line up with TRBD2. CDR1 SGHTA and CDR2 FQGTGA come from the germline V gene. The CDR3 has 16 residues. V was pared by 5 bases and J by 0 bases, with 8 bases of the junction left unmatched. CDR3 amino acids: CASSQTGGSSTDTQYF. The CDR3 nucleotides read TGTGCCAGCAGCCAAACGGGGGGATCTAGCACAGATACGCAGTATTTT.

The chain carries TRBV2 and TRBJ2-5; D gene ambiguous. CDR1 and CDR2 from the germline V gene are SNHLY and FYNNEI. V lost 0 bases and J lost 7, with 6 bases in between. There are 12 residues in the CDR3. CDR3 DNA sequence: TGTGCCAGCAGTGAAGCCCCCAGGACCCAGTACTTC. It translates to CASSEAPRTQYF. The whole variable domain, remainder taken from reference TRBV2 and TRBJ2-5, is EPEVTQTPSHQVTQMGQEVILRCVPISNHLYFYWYRQILGQKVEFLVSFYNNEISEKSEIFDDQFSVERPDGSNFTLKIRSTKLEDSAMYFCASSEAPRTQYFGPGTRLLVL.

The chain links TRBV5-1 to TRBJ1-6; no firm D call. This CDR3 spans 16 amino acids. CDR1 SGHRS and CDR2 YFSETQ come from the germline V gene. Trimming shortened V by 4 bases and J by 9 bases, and 20 bases separated the two germline ends. CDR3 protein: CASSLSETPAGSPLHF. CDR3 nucleotides: TGCGCCAGCAGCCTCTCGGAAACGCCCGCGGGTTCACCCCTCCACTTT.

The chain joins TRBV11-2 to TRBJ2-1; the match to TRBD1 covers 9 bases. Germline-derived CDR1 and CDR2 are SGHAT and FQNNGV. The V gene end was trimmed by 4 bases and the J gene end by 3 bases; junction bases not matched to a gene: 4. The CDR3 is made up of 15 amino acids. CDR3 DNA sequence: TGTGCCAGCAGCTCTAACAGGGGGCTCTACAATGAGCAGTTCTTC. It yields the protein CASSSNRGLYNEQFF. Filled out from reference TRBV11-2 and TRBJ2-1, the complete variable domain reads EAGVAQSPRYKIIEKRQSVAFWCNPISGHATLYWYQQILGQGPKLLIQFQNNGVVDDSQLPKDRFSAERLKGVDSTLKIQPAKLEDSAVYLCASSSNRGLYNEQFFGPGTRLTVL.

This clone was observed a handful of times. J is TRBJ1-3 and V is TRBV6-5, with a tentative D call TRBD1 (5 bases). Germline lookup yields CDR1 MNHEY and CDR2 SVGAGI. With 8 bases removed from V and 0 bases from J, the gap between germline ends came to 14 bases. The CDR3 is 15 amino acids. The CDR3 reads CASFSPGISGNTIYF. CDR3 bases: TGTGCCAGCTTTTCGCCAGGGATCTCTGGAAACACCATATATTTT.

The chain recombines TRBV6-5 with TRBJ1-1; D is unclear. There are 14 residues in the CDR3. The V and J ends lost 8 bases and 4 bases respectively, with 17 bases between them. Per the germline V gene, CDR1 is MNHEY and CDR2 is SVGAGI. The CDR3 DNA reads as TGTGCCAGCTCCTCGCGGGCGTGGAGCACTGAAGCTTTCTTT. Protein sequence: CASSSRAWSTEAFF.

The chain recombines TRBV6-5 with TRBJ2-7; 8 positions agree with TRBD1. The CDR3 length is 13 residues. Trimming at V came to 6 bases and at J to 5 bases, leaving 6 bases not matched to a gene. Germline V CDR1 and CDR2: MNHEY, SVGAGI. The CDR3 DNA is TGTGCCAGCAGCACAGGGGGATGGAACGAGCAGTACTTC. Encoded protein: CASSTGGWNEQYF.

The V gene is TRBV6-4, the J gene TRBJ1-6; 10 bases fit TRBD1. With V trimmed by 4 bases and J by 10 bases, 10 bases remained unmatched. The CDR3 extends over 16 amino acids. In germline, CDR1 is MRHNA, CDR2 SNTAGT. In DNA form, the CDR3 reads TGTGCCAGCAGTGCCCTGGGGAGGGACAGGGGATCACCCCTCCACTTT. This codes for CASSALGRDRGSPLHF.

In DNA, the CDR3 is TGCGCCAGCAGTCAATCGTCCGTCGCGGGCAGGGGAAACTATGGCTACACCTTC. It specifies CASSQSSVAGRGNYGYTF. The chain couples TRBV23-1 to TRBJ1-2, with a possible D match to TRBD1 (6 bases). TRBV23-1 is an ORF, with its function uncertain. V lost 0 bases and J lost 2, with 19 bases in between. The CDR3 totals 18 residues.

The chain is built from TRBV18 and TRBJ2-1; 8 bases fit TRBD1. Germline V lookup: CDR1 KGHSH, CDR2 LQKENI. The junction had 5 bases not matched to a gene; V was cut back by 3 bases and J by 4 bases. The CDR3 is made up of 15 amino acids. CDR3 region: CASSPRGTGYNEQFF. DNA of the CDR3: TGTGCCAGCTCACCTAGGGGGACAGGATACAATGAGCAGTTCTTC.

CDR3 region: CASSPLNRGFTDTQYF. The CDR3 DNA reads TGTGCCAGCAGCCCCCTGAACAGGGGTTTCACAGATACGCAGTATTTT. The chain is built from TRBV7-8 and TRBJ2-3; 7 positions match TRBD1. V dropped 5 bases and J dropped 2; count of bases not matched to a gene: 10. Germline V CDR1 and CDR2: SGHVS, FQNEAQ. The CDR3 totals 16 residues.

This chain connects TRBV13 to TRBJ2-4; TRBD1 is a possible D gene (5 bases). The V gene lost 3 bases and the J gene lost 5 bases, with 11 bases spanning the gap. The CDR3 length is 14 residues. The germline V gene encodes CDR1 PRHDT and CDR2 FYEKMQ (reference sequence). The CDR3 DNA reads as TGTGCCAGCAGCTTGGAGACAGAAGAAAACATTCAGTACTTC. Protein product: CASSLETEENIQYF.

The chain joins TRBV27 to TRBJ2-6; no reliable D call. Germline loops: CDR1 MNHEY, CDR2 SMNVEV (reference sequence). CDR3 length: 14 amino acids. The V end lost 1 base, the J end lost 8 bases, and 9 bases lay between the germline ends. CDR3: CASSLLSATNVLTF. The CDR3 region has the DNA TGTGCCAGCAGTTTATTGAGCGCTACCAACGTCCTGACTTTC.

CDR3 in amino acids: CASSLRQGVWTEAFF. The CDR3 bases are TGTGCCAGCTCATTAAGACAGGGGGTCTGGACTGAAGCTTTCTTT. This chain joins TRBV18 and TRBJ1-1, with TRBD1 matching 9 bases. The CDR3 loop spans 15 amino acids. CDR1 and CDR2 (germline): KGHSH, LQKENI. V trimming: 5 bases; J trimming: 5 bases; junction bases outside the gene matches: 9.

This clone occurred once. The chain uses TRBV2 and TRBJ2-7; TRBD2 matches at 9 bases. The germline V gene encodes CDR1 SNHLY and CDR2 FYNNEI. The CDR3 has 16 amino acids. Germline trimming cut 0 bases from V and 5 bases from J; bases unmatched to any gene: 8. The CDR3 reads CASSEAGLAGSHEQYF. The CDR3 DNA reads as TGTGCCAGCAGTGAAGCCGGCCTAGCGGGGTCCCACGAGCAGTACTTC. The complete variable domain, with remaining parts taken from reference TRBV2 and TRBJ2-7, reads EPEVTQTPSHQVTQMGQEVILRCVPISNHLYFYWYRQILGQKVEFLVSFYNNEISEKSEIFDDQFSVERPDGSNFTLKIRSTKLEDSAMYFCASSEAGLAGSHEQYFGPGTRLTVT.

V gene TRBV3-1 (or the pseudogene TRBV3-2) combines with J gene TRBJ2-1; 7 bases line up with TRBD2. Trimming at V came to 4 bases and at J to 4 bases, leaving 7 bases not matched to a gene. This CDR3 has 15 residues. The germline V gene has CDR1 LGHDT and CDR2 YNNKEL (reference sequence). Here the CDR3 DNA reads TGTGCCAGCAGCCCCCCGGGACTAACATACAATGAGCAGTTCTTC. It translates to CASSPPGLTYNEQFF.

The V and J genes are TRBV29-1 and TRBJ2-7; 11 bases are shared with TRBD1. CDR3 length: 12 residues. The V segment lost 4 bases and the J segment 6 bases; nucleotides outside the gene matches: 2. Germline CDR1 and CDR2: SQVTM and ANQGSEA. Here the CDR3 reads CSVGDRGSEQYF. CDR3 sequence (DNA): TGCAGCGTTGGGGACAGGGGGTCCGAGCAGTACTTC.

This sequence joins TRBV27 and TRBJ1-1; D gene unclear. Germline V lookup: CDR1 MNHEY, CDR2 SMNVEV (reference sequence). V lost 1 base and J 5 bases, leaving 8 bases between the germline ends. This CDR3 is built from 13 residues. The CDR3 is CASSLFALTEAFF. The DNA for the CDR3 is TGTGCCAGCAGTTTATTTGCCCTAACTGAAGCTTTCTTT.

Only one count was recorded for this clone. The CDR3 DNA reads as TGTGCCAGCAGCTTGGCCGGAGGGTTTAACGGCTACACCTTC. Protein sequence: CASSLAGGFNGYTF. The chain combines TRBV5-5 with TRBJ1-2, with D unclear. There are 14 residues in the CDR3. Per germline, CDR1 SGHKS and CDR2 YYEKEE (reference sequence). The V end was cut by 0 bases, the J end by 8 bases, with 14 bases between.

V usage is TRBV19 and J usage is TRBJ2-2; TRBD1 matches 7 bases. The CDR3 covers 16 residues. J gave up 5 bases and V 6 bases, and 12 bases lay outside the gene matches. Per germline, CDR1 LNHDA and CDR2 SQIVND (reference sequence). DNA for the CDR3: TGTGCCAGTAGATTGTCCGGGACAGTACCGACCGGGGAGCTGTTTTTT. Protein sequence: CASRLSGTVPTGELFF.

The chain has TRBV30 and TRBJ1-4; D gene uncertain. The CDR3 length is 13 residues. With 0 bases removed from V and 10 bases from J, the gap between germline ends came to 12 bases. The V gene's germline CDR1 is GTSNPN and CDR2 SVGIG (reference sequence). CDR3 amino acids: CAWSVSDGGKLFF. The CDR3 region has the DNA TGTGCCTGGAGTGTCTCAGACGGAGGAAAACTGTTTTTT.

CDR3 sequence: CASSQEFTSGSYEQYF. For the CDR3, the DNA is TGTGCCAGCAGCCAAGAATTTACTAGCGGGAGCTACGAGCAGTACTTC. This sequence joins TRBV4-2 and TRBJ2-7, with 11 nucleotides matching TRBD2. J gave up 3 bases and V 0 bases, and 4 bases lay outside the gene matches. This CDR3 region has 16 residues. Germline assignment: CDR1 LGHNA and CDR2 YNFKEQ.

Only a few counts were recorded for this clone. J is TRBJ2-3 and V is TRBV13; D not certain. The germline V gene encodes CDR1 PRHDT and CDR2 FYEKMQ (reference sequence). V lost 4 bases and J lost 0, with 11 bases in between. This CDR3 has 15 residues. The CDR3 DNA reads TGTGCCAGCAGCTACACCCCGCGGAGCACAGATACGCAGTATTTT. This translates into CASSYTPRSTDTQYF. Variable domain in full (rest from reference TRBV13 and TRBJ2-3): AAGVIQSPRHLIKEKRETATLKCYPIPRHDTVYWYQQGPGQDPQFLISFYEKMQSDKGSIPDRFSAQQFSDYHSELNMSSLELGDSALYFCASSYTPRSTDTQYFGPGTRLTVL.